The clone carrying this TCR beta chain is labeled medium-sized. In germline, CDR1 is MNHEY, CDR2 SVGAGI. Losses at the gene ends were 8 bases for V and 5 bases for J; bases not matched to a gene: 4. The CDR3 runs 12 residues. The record originates from a study of CD4 and CD8 cells across lung adenocarcinoma regions. Each CDR3 protein is one row after TCRdb ran MiXCR on the PCR reads. The sample contains 8,400 or so distinct CDR3 sequences, 46% of which appear only once. The sample was CD4+ T cells from the margin of a lung tumor. The sequence was obtained from a female donor with lung adenocarcinoma. The CD4 and CD8 labels of this study may be unreliable. The V call is TRBV6-5, the J call TRBJ2-5; 8 bases match TRBD1. This CDR3 is CASGWDRETQYF. The DNA for the CDR3 is TGTGCCAGCGGGTGGGACAGGGAGACCCAGTACTTC.